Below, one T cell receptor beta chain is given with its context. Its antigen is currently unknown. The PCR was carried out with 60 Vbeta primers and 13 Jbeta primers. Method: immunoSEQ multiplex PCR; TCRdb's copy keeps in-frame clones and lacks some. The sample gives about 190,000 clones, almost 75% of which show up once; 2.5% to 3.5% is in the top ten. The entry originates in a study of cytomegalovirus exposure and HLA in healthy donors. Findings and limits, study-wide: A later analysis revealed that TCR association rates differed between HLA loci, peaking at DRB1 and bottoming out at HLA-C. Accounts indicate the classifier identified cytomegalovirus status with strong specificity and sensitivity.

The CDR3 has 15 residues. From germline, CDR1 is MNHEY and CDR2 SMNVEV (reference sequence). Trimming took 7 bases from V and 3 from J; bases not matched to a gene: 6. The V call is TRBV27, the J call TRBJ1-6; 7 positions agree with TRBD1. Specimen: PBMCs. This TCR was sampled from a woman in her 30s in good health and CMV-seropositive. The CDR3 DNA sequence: TGTGCCAGCACCCAGGGGACAGACTATAATTCACCCCTCCACTTT. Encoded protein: CASTQGTDYNSPLHF.